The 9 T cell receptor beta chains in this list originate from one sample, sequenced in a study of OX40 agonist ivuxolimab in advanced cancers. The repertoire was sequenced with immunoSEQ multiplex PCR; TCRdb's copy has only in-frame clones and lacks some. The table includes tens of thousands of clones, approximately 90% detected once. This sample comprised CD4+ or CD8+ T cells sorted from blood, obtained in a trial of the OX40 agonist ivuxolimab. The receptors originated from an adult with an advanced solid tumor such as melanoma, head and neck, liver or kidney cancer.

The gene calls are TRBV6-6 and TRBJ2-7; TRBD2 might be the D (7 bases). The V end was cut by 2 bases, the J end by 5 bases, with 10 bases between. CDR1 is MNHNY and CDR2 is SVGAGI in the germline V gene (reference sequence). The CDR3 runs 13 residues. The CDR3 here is CASSYGGAHEQYF. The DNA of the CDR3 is TGTGCCAGCAGTTACGGGGGGGCCCACGAGCAGTACTTC.

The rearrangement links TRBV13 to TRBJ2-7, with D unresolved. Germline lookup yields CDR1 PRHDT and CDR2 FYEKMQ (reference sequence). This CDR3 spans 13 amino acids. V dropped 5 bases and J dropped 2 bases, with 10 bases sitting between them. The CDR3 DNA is TGTGCCAGCAGCCCACAAGGTCCCTACGAGCAGTACTTC. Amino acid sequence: CASSPQGPYEQYF.

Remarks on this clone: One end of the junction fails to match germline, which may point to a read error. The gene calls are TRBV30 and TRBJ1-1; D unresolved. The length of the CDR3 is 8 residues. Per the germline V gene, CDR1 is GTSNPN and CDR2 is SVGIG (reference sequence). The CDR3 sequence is CAWNGPIF. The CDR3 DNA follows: TGTGCCTGGAACGGACCGATATTT.

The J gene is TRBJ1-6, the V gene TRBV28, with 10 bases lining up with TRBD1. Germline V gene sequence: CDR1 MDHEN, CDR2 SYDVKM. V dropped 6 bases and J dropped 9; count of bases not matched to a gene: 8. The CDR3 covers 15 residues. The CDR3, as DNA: TGTGCCAGCAGGCGGGGGACAGGGGATGCTTCACCCCTCCACTTT. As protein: CASRRGTGDASPLHF.

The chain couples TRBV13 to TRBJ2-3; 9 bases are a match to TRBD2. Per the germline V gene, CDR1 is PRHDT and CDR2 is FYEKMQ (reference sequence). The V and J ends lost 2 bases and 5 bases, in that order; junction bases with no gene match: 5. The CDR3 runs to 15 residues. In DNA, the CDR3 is TGTGCCAGCAGCTTAAAAGCGGGAGGTGGAGATACGCAGTATTTT. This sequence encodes CASSLKAGGGDTQYF.

In DNA, the CDR3 is TGTGCCAGCAGCGTAGAGGGACTACAAGAGACCCAGTACTTC. Its protein is CASSVEGLQETQYF. The chain has TRBV9 and TRBJ2-5; TRBD2 matches 7 bases. The CDR3 covers 14 residues. V gave up 0 bases and J gave up 2 bases; unmatched junction bases: 1. CDR1 and CDR2 (germline): SGDLS, YYNGEE.

CDR3 DNA: TGTGCCAGCAGTTACTCTGGAAGGACTGAAGCTTTCTTT. Its protein product is CASSYSGRTEAFF. This rearrangement joins TRBV6-5 to TRBJ1-1; D unclear. CDR3 length: 13 amino acids. Deletions cut 0 bases from V and 5 bases from J, with 7 bases between. Per the germline V gene, CDR1 is MNHEY and CDR2 is SVGAGI.

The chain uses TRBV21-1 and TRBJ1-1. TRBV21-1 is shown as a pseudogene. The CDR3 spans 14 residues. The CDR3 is CASSTWRATGEAFF. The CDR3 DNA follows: TGTGCCAGCAGCACTTGGAGGGCTACTGGTGAAGCTTTCTTT.

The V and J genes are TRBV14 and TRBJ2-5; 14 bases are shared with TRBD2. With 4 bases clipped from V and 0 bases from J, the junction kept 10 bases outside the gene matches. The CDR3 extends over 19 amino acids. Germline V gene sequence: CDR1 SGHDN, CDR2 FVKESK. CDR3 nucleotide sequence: TGTGCCAGCAGCCTTTCCGGGACTAGCGGGAGCGCGTACCAAGAGACCCAGTACTTC. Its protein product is CASSLSGTSGSAYQETQYF. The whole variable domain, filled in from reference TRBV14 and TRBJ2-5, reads EAGVTQFPSHSVIEKGQTVTLRCDPISGHDNLYWYRRVMGKEIKFLLHFVKESKQDESGMPNNRFLAERTGGTYSTLKVQPAELEDSGVYFCASSLSGTSGSAYQETQYFGPGTRLLVL.